This passage covers 15 T cell receptor beta chains from one sample sequenced in a study of Graves' ophthalmopathy and Graves' hyperthyroidism (dated by TCRdb to between 2017 and 2018). Sequencing was performed on an Illumina HiSeq 2000. For repertoire sequencing, the TCR beta CDR3 regions were amplified from RNA transcripts. The first round of RT-PCR was done with HTBI primers and the Qiagen OneStep RT-PCR kit, and was followed by a second round of multiplex PCR, then size selection and purification. TCRdb reworked the public reads: Q25 trimming with fastp, MiXCR clone assembly, productive beta chains retained. Each CDR3 protein appears once, grouped with its most common genes and DNA. The sample includes 350,000 to 450,000 distinct CDR3 sequences, with around 21% observed a single time. The top ten clones comprise around 3.1% of the sample. Input material: peripheral blood. Receptors originate from a woman under 30 with stable Graves' hyperthyroidism. Donor details come from another sample of the same person, matched by shared clones.

The sample holds many counts of this clonotype. The chain couples TRBV28 to TRBJ2-6, with 11 nucleotides matching TRBD1. The junction had 2 bases not matched to a gene; V was cut back by 6 bases and J by 4 bases. Germline V lookup: CDR1 MDHEN, CDR2 SYDVKM. The CDR3 consists of 15 residues. As DNA, the CDR3 is TGTGCCAGCAGGGACAGGGGGCTAGGGGCCAACGTCCTGACTTTC. Protein sequence: CASRDRGLGANVLTF.

There are many counts of this clonotype. This chain joins TRBV25-1 and TRBJ2-5, with 7 bases identical to TRBD1. Germline V gives CDR1 MGHDK, CDR2 SYGVNS. The CDR3 is made up of 15 amino acids. V lost 5 bases and J lost 0; bases outside the gene matches: 6. This chain's CDR3 is CASSHGTVYQETQYF. In nucleotides, the CDR3 is TGTGCCAGCAGTCACGGGACAGTGTACCAAGAGACCCAGTACTTC.

At least ten counts were recorded for this clonotype. This rearrangement joins TRBV27 to TRBJ1-1; TRBD1 might be the D (5 bases). This CDR3 contains 14 residues. Looked up from germline, CDR1 is MNHEY and CDR2 is SMNVEV (reference sequence). The V end was cut by 6 bases, the J end by 4 bases, with 15 bases between. The CDR3 DNA follows: TGTGCCAGCAGGTCGAGCGGGGGGGGCACTGAAGCTTTCTTT. Protein product: CASRSSGGGTEAFF.

Many counts were recorded for this clonotype. The rearrangement joins TRBV12-3 or TRBV12-4 to TRBJ1-3; D is undetermined. V lost 10 bases, J lost 2 bases, and 18 bases lay in between. This CDR3 spans 15 amino acids. CDR3 nucleotide sequence: TGTGCCACCGCAGAACCCGCGGGAGCTGGAAACACCATATATTTT. Residues: CATAEPAGAGNTIYF.

The rearrangement joins TRBV14 to TRBJ2-7; TRBD2 aligns across 7 bases. Germline assignment: CDR1 SGHDN and CDR2 FVKESK. The CDR3 extends over 14 amino acids. The J segment lost 5 bases and the V segment lost 6 bases, leaving 10 bases of the junction unmatched. As DNA, the CDR3 is TGTGCCAGCAGTATTAGCGGGTGGCCCCACGAGCAGTACTTC. Its translation: CASSISGWPHEQYF.

This clonotype was picked up many times. The rearrangement uses TRBV6-2 or TRBV6-3 and TRBJ2-7; D perhaps matches TRBD2 (6 bases). V lost 0 bases and J lost 4, with 13 bases in between. CDR1 is MNHEY, CDR2 SVGEGT, per germline. The CDR3 totals 15 residues. CDR3 bases: TGTGCCAGCAGTTACTCGACGGGAGTCAGGTACGAGCAGTACTTC. Translation: CASSYSTGVRYEQYF.

Many counts were recorded for this clonotype. The rearrangement links TRBV15 to TRBJ2-7; D ambiguous. V was clipped by 1 base and J by 2 bases, with 9 bases between them. This CDR3 spans 14 amino acids. CDR1 is LNHNV and CDR2 is YYDKDF in the germline V gene (reference sequence). CDR3 bases: TGTGCCACCAGCAGAGCCCAGGCAGCCTACGAGCAGTACTTC. Translating it yields CATSRAQAAYEQYF.

This clonotype was counted many times. J is TRBJ2-7 and V is TRBV15; 10 bases are shared with TRBD2. CDR1 is LNHNV, CDR2 YYDKDF, per germline (reference sequence). The trim removed 4 bases at V and 0 bases at J, leaving 6 bases unmatched. The CDR3 totals 16 residues. The CDR3 sequence is CATSTAGLANSYEQYF. CDR3 coding DNA: TGTGCCACCAGCACGGCGGGACTAGCGAACTCCTACGAGCAGTACTTC.

This clonotype was seen ten or more times. J is TRBJ2-5 and V is TRBV14; 11 positions agree with TRBD2. V was pared by 3 bases and J by 4 bases, with 7 bases of the junction left unmatched. The V gene's germline CDR1 is SGHDN and CDR2 FVKESK. This CDR3 has 16 amino acids. CDR3 sequence (DNA): TGTGCCAGCAGCCATCCTACTAGCGGGAGACGAGAGACCCAGTACTTC. Residues: CASSHPTSGRRETQYF. Based on the CDR3 plus reference TRBV14 and TRBJ2-5, the full variable domain is EAGVTQFPSHSVIEKGQTVTLRCDPISGHDNLYWYRRVMGKEIKFLLHFVKESKQDESGMPNNRFLAERTGGTYSTLKVQPAELEDSGVYFCASSHPTSGRRETQYFGPGTRLLVL.

This clonotype was observed many times. CDR3 amino acids: CASRRTSGAQETQYF. The DNA for the CDR3 is TGCGCCAGCAGGAGGACTAGCGGGGCCCAAGAGACCCAGTACTTC. The V gene is TRBV10-1, the J gene TRBJ2-5; 12 nucleotides line up with TRBD2. V shed 6 bases and J 1 base; nucleotides not matched to a gene: 3. The length of the CDR3 is 15 residues. Germline V gene data show CDR1 as WNHNN and CDR2 as SYGVQD (reference sequence).

The chain recombines TRBV29-1 with TRBJ1-1, with D hard to call. The CDR3 spans 13 residues. V was pared by 0 bases and J by 11 bases, with 16 bases between. The germline gives CDR1 SQVTM, CDR2 ANQGSEA. The CDR3 loop is CSVEDDGVFGAFF. The CDR3 nucleotides read TGCAGCGTTGAAGATGATGGGGTATTTGGGGCTTTCTTT. Filled out from reference TRBV29-1 and TRBJ1-1, the complete variable domain reads SAVISQKPSRDICQRGTSLTIQCQVDSQVTMMFWYRQQPGQSLTLIATANQGSEATYESGFVIDKFPISRPNLTFSTLTVSNMSPEDSSIYLCSVEDDGVFGAFFGQGTRLTVV.

In its sample, this clonotype was seen many times. V and J are TRBV20-1 and TRBJ2-6; no clear D. The germline gives CDR1 DFQATT, CDR2 SNEGSKA (reference sequence). V was shortened by 3 bases and J by 0 bases, with 9 bases between the two germline ends. This CDR3 contains 15 residues. CDR3 DNA sequence: TGCAGTGCTAGGTTCCCAAACTCTGGGGCCAACGTCCTGACTTTC. Encoded protein: CSARFPNSGANVLTF.

There are a few counts of this clonotype. The chain recombines TRBV28 with TRBJ2-7; a possible D gene is TRBD2 (5 bases). V was trimmed by 3 bases and J by 5 bases, leaving 14 bases between them. Germline loops: CDR1 MDHEN, CDR2 SYDVKM. This CDR3 contains 14 residues. CDR3 sequence (DNA): TGTGCCAGCAGTTTGCCGGGAACCTACCACGAGCAGTACTTC. Translating it yields CASSLPGTYHEQYF.

This clonotype was counted only a few times. The rearrangement uses TRBV12-3 or TRBV12-4 and TRBJ1-3, with D possibly TRBD1 on 5 matching bases. The V gene lost 5 bases and the J gene lost 2 bases, with 19 bases spanning the gap. The CDR3 covers 17 residues. CDR3 sequence reads: CASSLSRGSVTGNTIYF. The CDR3 region has the DNA TGTGCCAGCAGTCTCTCGAGGGGATCTGTGACTGGAAACACCATATATTTT.

This clonotype came up many times. J is TRBJ2-2 and V is TRBV4-1; D ambiguous. Trimming cost V 0 bases and J 1 base, with 12 bases left between them. Germline V lookup: CDR1 MGHRA, CDR2 YSYEKL. This CDR3 spans 17 amino acids. CDR3 nucleotide sequence: TGCGCCAGCAGCCAAGATACCCAACTTAAGAACACCGGGGAGCTGTTTTTT. As protein: CASSQDTQLKNTGELFF.